This T cell receptor (beta chain) comes out of a study of T cell responses to AZD1222 COVID-19 vaccine (dated by TCRdb to the early 2020s). About the investigation overall: A total of just over 230 trial participants underwent TCR sequencing, of whom 200 to 220 received two doses of AZD1222 and approximately 25 received two doses of the MenACWY control vaccine. Enrollment into the trials was organized by age into subgroups of 18-55, 56-69 and 70-plus years, and those subgroups contained 148, 28 and 57 TCR-sequenced participants, respectively. The paper as a whole reports these results and caveats: Conclusions about previously exposed vaccinees are limited, since just six AZD1222 recipients were seropositive for SARS-CoV-2 at baseline. Reportedly, close to half of the unique spike-specific TCRs recognized epitopes lying outside the regions that are mutated in the B.1.351 and B.1.1.7 variants. The vaccine-associated CD4 TCRs covered the entire spike protein, and the dominant responses fell in regions 160-218 and 743-854. After two AZD1222 doses, spike-specific TCR breadth and depth were significantly higher than at day 0 and than in MenACWY recipients. Participants were mostly white British and included more females than males, and it was suggested by the authors that clonal diversity may have been underestimated. Because no samples from the day 14 peak response were available, repertoires could be characterized only after the peak T cell response. The 56-69-year group was small, and its depth increase did not reach significance, likely because of low power.

The CDR3 regions of human TCRbeta chains were analyzed by immunosequencing. The paper's data handling went like this. Repertoire TCRs were checked for matches against a reference library of SARS-CoV-2-specific TCRs that had been generated using the MIRA antigen-specificity platform. Breadth was defined as the fraction of unique TCRs that were SARS-CoV-2-associated. Depth was defined as the fraction of total T cells that were SARS-CoV-2-associated. Using the MIRA data, each spike-specific TCR was assigned both to the spike region to which the TCR was reactive and to a CD4 or CD8 class. Log10-transformed breadth and depth values were compared by one-way ANOVA with Sidak's multiple comparisons tests. TCRdb took this table from immuneACCESS and kept in-frame rearrangements with V and J called. Such tables lack part of the clones; where checked against another copy, unresolved V genes explain under half of the gap, and the rest is unexplained. V and J calls and clone size come straight from that table; D and trimming were deduced from the DNA. Across this sample there are about 81,000 clones, with 80% to 95% seen only once. Together, the top ten hold 6.5% to 9.5% of the sample.

Looking up the germline V gene yields CDR1 MDHEN and CDR2 SYDVKM. The germline ends are 17 bases apart after V is trimmed by 4 bases and J by 7 bases. The CDR3, from cysteine to phenylalanine, totals 14 residues. The retained sequence is limited to the CDR3, 42 bases, with the frame set at the first base. Taken with the paper, the label for time point translates to: about 28 days (+/-7) after the second vaccine dose. AZD1222 recipients given second doses at about 4 weeks or at about 12 weeks were pooled, since spike-specific TCR depth and breadth were not found to differ between the two schedules. Vaccinee samples came from UK trials COV001 and COV002, including a single-blind randomized controlled phase 2/3 trial of AZD1222 (ChAdOx1 nCoV-19) in healthy adults. For TCRbeta chain sequencing, PBMC samples were collected from trial participants at day 0 and at day 28 after the second dose. The count of this clone is one. Its target antigen remains unknown. No much larger clone is present one base from it, and per-base qualities are unavailable.

This TCR derives from an adult who received the AZD1222 COVID-19 vaccine. The chain links TRBV28 with TRBJ2-7; the D gene could be TRBD1 or TRBD2, each one agreeing over 5 bases. The sequences come from peripheral blood, collected 28 days after the second AZD1222 dose. The CDR3 is CASSSLTRGVEQYF. The DNA sequence reads TGTGCCAGCAGTTCCTTAACACGGGGCGTGGAGCAGTACTTC. With the rest looked up from the reference TRBV28 and TRBJ2-7 genes rather than sequenced, the full variable domain is DVKVTQSSRYLVKRTGEKVFLECVQDMDHENMFWYRQDPGLGLRLIYFSYDVKMKEKGDIPEGYSVSREKKERFSLILESASTNQTSMYLCASSSLTRGVEQYFGPGTRLTVT.